This passage covers 18 T cell receptor beta chains from one sample sequenced in a study of shared clonotypes between healthy human individuals. TCRdb's table, derived via immunoSEQ multiplex PCR, lists solely in-frame clones and lacks some. The profile covers roughly 490,000 clones, with 75% to 85% appearing a single time and 10% to 15% taken by the ten largest. Sequencing was carried out using PBMCs. These receptors all stem from a woman in her thirties or forties in good health. Some clones in this sample may be carry-over from other donors' samples.

The chain carries TRBV4-2 and TRBJ2-7, with no clear D. Germline CDR1 LGHNA, CDR2 YNFKEQ. The CDR3 spans 13 residues. V lost 0 bases and J lost 3, with 6 bases in between. The CDR3 nucleotides are TGTGCCAGCAGCCAAGAAAAGGTCTACGAGCAGTACTTC. Its protein product is CASSQEKVYEQYF.

This clone was detected once. V usage is TRBV7-2 and J usage is TRBJ1-2; 9 nucleotides line up with TRBD1. This CDR3 has 15 residues. J was trimmed by 4 bases and V by 5 bases; bases with no gene match: 8. Germline CDR1 SGHTA, CDR2 FQGNSA. The CDR3 here is CASSEDRGNFYGYTF. The CDR3 DNA reads as TGTGCCAGCAGCGAGGACAGGGGTAATTTCTATGGCTACACCTTC.

The J gene is TRBJ2-5, the V gene TRBV19; D is perhaps TRBD2 (5 bases). This CDR3 comprises 13 residues. Germline CDR1 and CDR2: LNHDA and SQIVND (reference sequence). Deletions cut 4 bases from V and 8 bases from J, with 14 bases between. CDR3 protein: CASSTQIEGTQYF. CDR3 nucleotide sequence: TGTGCCAGTAGTACCCAGATCGAGGGAACCCAGTACTTC.

The chain's CDR3 is CASSPGLGSYEQYF. The CDR3, as DNA: TGCGCCAGCAGCCCGGGACTAGGATCCTACGAGCAGTACTTC. The chain couples TRBV4-3 to TRBJ2-7; 8 positions match TRBD2. The germline CDR1 and CDR2 sequences are LGHNA and YSLEER. V gave up 4 bases and J gave up 1 base; unmatched junction bases: 3. The CDR3 is 14 amino acids.

The chain couples TRBV5-1 to TRBJ2-7, with 7 bases matching TRBD1. The CDR3 has 14 residues. Germline V gene lookup returns CDR1 SGHRS and CDR2 YFSETQ. The junction had 8 bases not matched to a gene; V was cut back by 3 bases and J by 5 bases. The CDR3 spells CASSSQGVRDEQYF. CDR3 DNA: TGCGCCAGCAGCTCGCAGGGGGTTCGGGACGAGCAGTACTTC.

The chain has TRBV7-3 and TRBJ2-1, with 8 positions matching TRBD2. Per the germline V gene, CDR1 is SGHTA and CDR2 is FQGTGA. The CDR3 consists of 15 residues. The junction had 6 bases not matched to a gene; V was cut back by 4 bases and J by 4 bases. CDR3 bases: TGTGCCAGCAGCTCAGAGGGGACTAGTTACAATGAGCAGTTCTTC. Translated: CASSSEGTSYNEQFF.

The sample holds many counts of this clone. The chain joins TRBV7-9 to TRBJ2-7; 9 bases line up with TRBD1. The CDR3 spans 16 residues. Germline V CDR1 and CDR2: SEHNR, FQNEAQ (reference sequence). V was pared by 6 bases and J by 5 bases, with 14 bases of the junction left unmatched. In nucleotides, the CDR3 is TGTGCCAGCAGTACAGGGGGCGGGAGATCATGGGACGAGCAGTACTTC. Encoded protein: CASSTGGGRSWDEQYF.

The chain combines TRBV6-1 with TRBJ2-6; D is undetermined. The CDR3 length is 15 residues. V lost 0 bases to trimming and J lost 4 bases, with 7 bases between them. Germline values: CDR1 MNHNS, CDR2 SASEGT. CDR3 nucleotides: TGTGCCAGCAGTGAAGCCGGATCCGGGGCCAACGTCCTGACTTTC. It is translated as CASSEAGSGANVLTF.

The chain recombines TRBV28 with TRBJ1-2; TRBD1 agrees at 7 bases. V lost 8 bases to trimming and J lost 7 bases; unmatched junction nucleotides: 16. The germline CDR1 and CDR2 sequences are MDHEN and SYDVKM. This CDR3 comprises 15 residues. DNA of the CDR3: TGTGCCAGCCTCCCCCTACGACAGGGTTGGACTGGCTACACCTTC. It is translated as CASLPLRQGWTGYTF.

The chain employs TRBV28 and TRBJ1-5, with no clear D. The V and J ends lost 5 bases and 5 bases respectively, with 10 bases between them. The germline V gene encodes CDR1 MDHEN and CDR2 SYDVKM. This CDR3 has 13 amino acids. The CDR3 DNA is TGTGCCAGCAGTGCCTTTGGGGATCAGCCCCAGCATTTT. Translated, it gives CASSAFGDQPQHF.

The J gene is TRBJ2-7, the V gene TRBV6-5; 9 bases match TRBD2. Germline V gene lookup returns CDR1 MNHEY and CDR2 SVGAGI. The CDR3 has 15 amino acids. V lost 2 bases and J lost 2; bases outside the gene matches: 4. CDR3 region: CASSYGGRVAYEQYF. The CDR3 DNA follows: TGTGCCAGCAGTTACGGCGGGAGGGTGGCCTACGAGCAGTACTTC.

The V gene is TRBV2, the J gene TRBJ2-2; 7 bases fit TRBD1. The V gene end was trimmed by 4 bases and the J gene end by 0 bases; junction bases not matched to a gene: 5. Germline V gene sequence: CDR1 SNHLY, CDR2 FYNNEI. CDR3 length: 16 amino acids. The CDR3 loop is CASSGTGVANTGELFF. CDR3 DNA sequence: TGTGCCAGCAGTGGCACAGGGGTGGCGAACACCGGGGAGCTGTTTTTT.

The rearrangement uses TRBV4-1 and TRBJ2-7; 9 nucleotides agree with TRBD2. CDR3 length: 18 amino acids. CDR1 is MGHRA, CDR2 YSYEKL, per germline. V shed 4 bases, J shed 0 bases, and the junction held 13 bases outside the gene matches. CDR3 DNA: TGCGCCAGCAGCCGAGGACTAGCGAGCTATCCTATCTCCTACGAGCAGTACTTC. This translates into CASSRGLASYPISYEQYF.

The genes are TRBV7-9 and TRBJ2-7; D is possibly TRBD2 (6 bases). Germline-derived CDR1 and CDR2 are SEHNR and FQNEAQ (reference sequence). This CDR3 has 14 amino acids. V lost 4 bases and J lost 2, with 12 bases in between. The CDR3 region is CASSSGLVAYEQYF. In DNA, the CDR3 is TGTGCCAGCAGCTCGGGACTTGTAGCCTACGAGCAGTACTTC.

The chain uses TRBV28 and TRBJ1-1; no reliable D call. The CDR3 loop spans 14 amino acids. Trimming shortened V by 2 bases and J by 3 bases, and 10 bases separated the two germline ends. Germline values: CDR1 MDHEN, CDR2 SYDVKM. The CDR3 coding sequence is TGTGCCAGCAGTTTACCGGATCGGCACACTGAAGCTTTCTTT. This sequence encodes CASSLPDRHTEAFF.

This chain uses TRBV6-5 with TRBJ1-1, with TRBD1 matching 8 bases. The junction had 12 bases not matched to a gene; V was cut back by 7 bases and J by 5 bases. The CDR3 runs 15 residues. Germline lookup yields CDR1 MNHEY and CDR2 SVGAGI. CDR3 region: CASIDVRTGRTEAFF. For the CDR3, the DNA is TGTGCCAGCATCGACGTCCGGACAGGGCGGACTGAAGCTTTCTTT.

The chain is built from TRBV5-8 and TRBJ1-2; D might be TRBD1 (5 bases). The CDR3 spans 15 residues. CDR1 and CDR2 (germline): SGHTS, YDEGEE. V was shortened by 0 bases and J by 8 bases, with 17 bases between the two germline ends. CDR3 nucleotide sequence: TGTGCCAGCAGCTTGGAGGGGACGCAGGAGCAGGGCTACACCTTC. Its translation is CASSLEGTQEQGYTF.

V usage is TRBV5-1 and J usage is TRBJ1-3; 9 positions agree with TRBD1. Germline loops: CDR1 SGHRS, CDR2 YFSETQ. Unmatched junction bases numbered 6, after V lost 5 bases and J lost 3 bases. This CDR3 has 15 amino acids. The CDR3 loop reads CASSSRTGDGNTIYF. The CDR3, as DNA: TGCGCCAGCAGTAGCCGGACAGGGGATGGAAACACCATATATTTT.